These 7 T cell receptor beta chains were sequenced from one sample in a study of blood T cell repertoires in COVID-19. Clones were read by immunoSEQ multiplex PCR, and TCRdb kept only the in-frame ones, dropping some. The sample includes some 300,000 clones, roughly 90% of them seen just once. Sequenced input: PBMCs or T cells enriched from blood (not recorded which). These receptors were taken from a woman between 25 and 40 years old who had been exposed to COVID-19.

This clone was seen once. CDR3 DNA sequence: TGTGCCAGCAGCCGTACGGTCTTGCAGCAGTACTTC. Its translation is CASSRTVLQQYF. The chain combines TRBV12-3 or TRBV12-4 with TRBJ2-7; no clear D gene. This CDR3 has 12 residues. V dropped 6 bases and J dropped 8 bases, with 14 bases sitting between them.

The chain carries TRBV9 and TRBJ2-3, with D maybe TRBD2 (7 bases). The length of the CDR3 is 17 residues. Trimming shortened V by 2 bases and J by 0 bases, and 16 bases separated the two germline ends. Germline CDR1 reads SGDLS; CDR2 reads YYNGEE. The CDR3 DNA sequence: TGTGCCAGCAGCGTTGGGGCGGGGGCCTACAGCACAGATACGCAGTATTTT. Residues: CASSVGAGAYSTDTQYF.

The J gene is TRBJ2-1, the V gene TRBV10-2; 12 bases are a match to TRBD2. V lost 10 bases, J lost 8 bases, and 9 bases stayed unmatched. The CDR3 sequence is 14 residues long. Germline V lookup: CDR1 WSHSY, CDR2 SAAADI. The CDR3 nucleotides read TGCGCCATGTCAAGACTAGCGGGGGACTATGAGCAGTTCTTC. It is translated as CAMSRLAGDYEQFF.

The chain's CDR3 is CASSPRPAGVSTDTQYF. In DNA form, the CDR3 reads TGTGCCAGCAGTCCCCGGCCAGCGGGGGTAAGCACAGATACGCAGTATTTT. This sequence joins TRBV6-6 and TRBJ2-3, with 8 positions matching TRBD2. The CDR3 loop spans 17 amino acids. V lost 5 bases to trimming and J lost 0 bases; unmatched junction nucleotides: 10. From germline, CDR1 is MNHNY and CDR2 SVGAGI (reference sequence).

The count of this clone is one. J is TRBJ2-3 and V is TRBV7-9, with 7 bases fitting TRBD2. V lost 4 bases, J lost 10 bases, and 11 bases stayed unmatched. The CDR3 has 14 residues. Looked up from germline, CDR1 is SEHNR and CDR2 is FQNEAQ (reference sequence). CDR3 DNA: TGTGCCAGCAGCTCAACCGCACTAGCGCCCGCGCAGTATTTT. Its protein is CASSSTALAPAQYF.

The V call is TRBV7-3, the J call TRBJ1-3; no clear D. Germline CDR1 and CDR2: SGHTA and FQGTGA. CDR3 length: 13 amino acids. V shed 1 base and J shed 4 bases, with 5 bases lying between them. The CDR3 loop is CASSLKPGNTIYF. The CDR3 nucleotides are TGTGCCAGCAGCTTAAAGCCGGGAAACACCATATATTTT.

The genes are TRBV27 and TRBJ2-3; 7 positions agree with TRBD2. The CDR3 sequence is 15 residues long. The ends lost 6 bases at V and 3 bases at J; junction bases unmatched: 9. Germline V gene sequence: CDR1 MNHEY, CDR2 SMNVEV (reference sequence). The CDR3 here is CASSPRGEGTDTQYF. CDR3 bases: TGTGCCAGCAGCCCCCGGGGGGAAGGGACAGATACGCAGTATTTT.